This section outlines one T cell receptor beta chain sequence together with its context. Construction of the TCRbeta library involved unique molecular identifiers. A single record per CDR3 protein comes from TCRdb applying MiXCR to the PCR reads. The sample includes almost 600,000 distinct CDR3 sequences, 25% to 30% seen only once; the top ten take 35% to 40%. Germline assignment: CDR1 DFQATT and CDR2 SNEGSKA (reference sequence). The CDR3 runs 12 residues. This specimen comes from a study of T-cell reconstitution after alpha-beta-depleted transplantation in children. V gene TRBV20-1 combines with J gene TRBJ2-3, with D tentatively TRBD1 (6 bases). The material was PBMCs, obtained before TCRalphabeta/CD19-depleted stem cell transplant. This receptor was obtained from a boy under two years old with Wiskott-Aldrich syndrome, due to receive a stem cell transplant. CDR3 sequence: CRLRGSTDTQYF. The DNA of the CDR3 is TGCAGACTCAGGGGTAGCACAGATACGCAGTATTTT.